The rows below give T cell receptor beta chains drawn from one sample of a study of T cell repertoires in cytomegalovirus infection. MiXCR, applied by TCRdb to the reads, yields one record per CDR3 protein. The repertoire holds about 140,000 distinct CDR3 sequences, approximately 5.9% seen once, with approximately 19% in the top ten. The sample was PBMCs. The receptors originated from a human donor in good health (CMV status not recorded). Some clones in this sample may be carry-over from other donors' samples. Both conserved end residues are part of each CDR3. A D gene is named only where the DNA matches it firmly. Expanded clones get a size class; other rows say once, few or many, or leave the size out.

cdr3_aa cdr3_nt clone_size cdr3_length j_call d_call v_call
CASSPHSGTGYNQPQHF TGTGCCAGCAGTCCGCATTCCGGGACAGGGTACAATCAGCCCCAGCATTTT many 17 TRBJ1-5 TRBD1 TRBV28
CASSDTGFTEAFF TGTGCCAGTAGTGATACAGGGTTCACTGAAGCTTTCTTT - 13 TRBJ1-1 - TRBV19
CASSLEGLTSSGNTIYF TGTGCCAGCAGCCTAGAAGGGCTAACGAGCTCTGGAAACACCATATATTTT many 17 TRBJ1-3 - TRBV7-6
CASSTRQTRRYF TGTGCCAGCAGCACCCGACAGACCCGACGGTACTTC many 12 TRBJ2-7 - TRBV7-2
CSANGLSNSYEQYF TGCAGTGCTAATGGTTTATCTAACTCCTACGAGCAGTACTTC - 14 TRBJ2-7 - TRBV20-1
CASSLAGFNTEAFF TGTGCCAGCAGCTTGGCGGGGTTTAACACTGAAGCTTTCTTT many 14 TRBJ1-1 - TRBV5-5
CSVRENSGEKLFF TGCAGCGTGAGGGAGAATTCCGGGGAAAAACTGTTTTTT many 13 TRBJ1-4 - TRBV29-1
CASSLKGGPQREQYF TGTGCCAGCAGCTTAAAAGGGGGCCCTCAGCGAGAGCAGTACTTC many 15 TRBJ2-7 TRBD1 TRBV7-9
CATSEAGGYEQYF TGTGCCACCAGTGAGGCAGGGGGCTACGAGCAGTACTTC many 13 TRBJ2-7 TRBD1 TRBV24-1
CASSELSSGDYNEQFF TGTGCCAGCAGTGAATTGTCTAGCGGGGACTACAATGAGCAGTTCTTC - 16 TRBJ2-1 TRBD2 TRBV25-1
CASSMIGNQPQHF TGTGCCAGTAGTATGATTGGGAATCAGCCCCAGCATTTT many 13 TRBJ1-5 - TRBV19
CASSQAGFGNYEQYF TGTGCCAGCAGCCAAGCGGGGTTTGGCAACTACGAGCAGTACTTC few 15 TRBJ2-7 - TRBV14
CASSPSQGYEQFF TGTGCCAGCAGCCCGTCACAGGGTTATGAGCAGTTCTTC many 13 TRBJ2-1 - TRBV7-2
CASSLERRTGKLFF TGTGCCAGCAGCTTAGAGAGACGGACGGGAAAACTGTTTTTT many 14 TRBJ1-4 - TRBV7-2
CASSYRDRGIYEQYF TGTGCCAGCAGCTACCGGGACAGGGGGATCTACGAGCAGTACTTC many 15 TRBJ2-7 TRBD1 TRBV7-9
CASSLERGVSYEQYF TGTGCCAGCAGCTTAGAGCGGGGAGTTTCCTACGAGCAGTACTTC many 15 TRBJ2-7 TRBD2 TRBV7-8
CASSSGQGGPLYGYTF TGTGCCAGCAGCTCGGGACAGGGAGGGCCACTCTATGGCTACACCTTC many 16 TRBJ1-2 TRBD1 TRBV7-2
CASRSTGGVNYGYTF TGTGCCAGCAGATCGACAGGGGGGGTTAACTATGGCTACACCTTC few 15 TRBJ1-2 TRBD1 TRBV6-5
CASSFSGDEKLFF TGCGCCAGCAGCTTTTCAGGGGATGAAAAACTGTTTTTT - 13 TRBJ1-4 - TRBV5-1
CASSQPTGGIGTDTQYF TGTGCCAGCAGCCAACCGACAGGGGGCATCGGCACAGATACGCAGTATTTT many 17 TRBJ2-3 TRBD1 TRBV11-2
CASSFRVLGYTF TGTGCCAGCAGTTTCAGGGTACTGGGCTACACCTTC few 12 TRBJ1-2 - TRBV28
CASSRQGLAGGTTNTRELFF TGCGCCAGCAGTCGACAGGGACTAGCGGGGGGCACGACGAACACCAGGGAGCTGTTTTTT once 20 TRBJ2-2 TRBD2 TRBV4-1
CASSLGSENQPQHF TGCGCCAGCAGCTTGGGATCAGAAAATCAGCCCCAGCATTTT many 14 TRBJ1-5 - TRBV5-1
CASSWGGPTYNEQFF TGTGCCAGTAGCTGGGGGGGGCCGACCTACAATGAGCAGTTCTTC many 15 TRBJ2-1 - TRBV28
CASSLGQGFRTDTQYF TGCGCCAGCAGCTTGGGGCAGGGGTTTCGGACAGATACGCAGTATTTT few 16 TRBJ2-3 - TRBV5-1
CASLGVNEQFF TGTGCCAGCCTAGGGGTGAATGAGCAGTTCTTC many 11 TRBJ2-1 - TRBV25-1
CASTALGESTEAFF TGTGCCAGCACCGCATTGGGGGAGAGCACTGAAGCTTTCTTT many 14 TRBJ1-1 - TRBV7-9
CASSSRPDGNTEAFF TGTGCCAGCAGCTCCAGACCGGACGGGAACACTGAAGCTTTCTTT few 15 TRBJ1-1 - TRBV4-2
CASKGGSGNTIYF TGTGCCAGCAAGGGGGGCTCTGGAAACACCATATATTTT - 13 TRBJ1-3 - TRBV6-2/TRBV6-3
CASSPQPSGGQYF TGTGCCAGCTCCCCTCAGCCCTCGGGTGGGCAGTATTTT few 13 TRBJ2-3 - TRBV7-3
CASSLALAKNIQYF TGTGCCAGCAGCTTAGCTCTAGCCAAAAACATTCAGTACTTC many 14 TRBJ2-4 - TRBV7-8
CASRRSRGRNQPQHF TGTGCCAGCAGGCGGAGCAGGGGACGCAATCAGCCCCAGCATTTT many 15 TRBJ1-5 - TRBV7-8
CSARVQGANQETQYF TGCAGTGCTAGAGTTCAAGGGGCAAACCAAGAGACCCAGTACTTC - 15 TRBJ2-5 - TRBV20-1
CASSLEQGRNQPQHF TGTGCCAGCAGCTTGGAACAGGGAAGGAATCAGCCCCAGCATTTT many 15 TRBJ1-5 - TRBV5-5
CASSSGQVWTDTQYF TGCGCCAGCAGCTCCGGACAGGTTTGGACAGATACGCAGTATTTT many 15 TRBJ2-3 TRBD1 TRBV5-1
CAVHPLTEPSQETQYF TGTGCCGTGCATCCCCTAACAGAGCCCAGTCAAGAGACCCAGTACTTC many 16 TRBJ2-5 - TRBV6-1
CASSLRLAGGWSSSYEQYF TGTGCCAGCAGTTTACGACTAGCGGGGGGGTGGAGTTCTTCCTACGAGCAGTACTTC - 19 TRBJ2-7 TRBD2 TRBV27
CASTPGRWSNYGYTF TGTGCCAGCACCCCTGGACGGTGGTCTAACTATGGCTACACCTTC many 15 TRBJ1-2 - TRBV12-3/TRBV12-4
CSARLYRGGSYEQYF TGCAGTGCTAGATTGTATCGGGGAGGCTCCTACGAGCAGTACTTC - 15 TRBJ2-7 - TRBV20-1
CASSSTGFTYEQYF TGTGCCAGCAGCTCCACAGGATTTACCTACGAGCAGTACTTC - 14 TRBJ2-7 - TRBV7-8
CATSREDSYEQYF TGTGCCACCAGCAGGGAAGACTCCTACGAGCAGTACTTC many 13 TRBJ2-7 - TRBV15
CAISESASIGETQYF TGTGCCATCAGTGAGTCGGCTAGCATAGGCGAGACCCAGTACTTC few 15 TRBJ2-5 - TRBV10-3
CSARARSQPQHF TGCAGTGCTAGAGCACGGAGTCAGCCCCAGCATTTT - 12 TRBJ1-5 - TRBV20-1
CASSPQGIGNQPQHF TGTGCCAGCAGCCCTCAGGGAATAGGCAATCAGCCCCAGCATTTT few 15 TRBJ1-5 - TRBV28
CASSLNALGETQYF TGTGCCAGCAGCTTAAACGCTTTGGGGGAGACCCAGTACTTC many 14 TRBJ2-5 - TRBV7-3
CASSLGGAGGLFEQYF TGTGCCAGCAGCTTAGGAGGAGCGGGGGGGCTTTTCGAGCAGTACTTC many 16 TRBJ2-7 TRBD2 TRBV11-2